This T cell receptor beta chain was captured in a study of blood T cells in healthy people across ages. At the level of the study: Template switching caught about one barcoded beta molecule for each two T cells.

This clonotype has just a few counts. Healthy Caucasian individuals from Russia aged about 6 to 100 were enrolled as donors. The use of a sample-barcoded 5' primer and a J-beta primer mix characterized a second PCR of roughly 6 to 11 cycles. TCRdb recomputed calls from the 5' RACE reads with MiXCR, one row per CDR3 protein. The table has 550,000 to 800,000 distinct CDR3 sequences, approximately 21% seen once. This CDR3 comprises 14 residues. V lost 7 bases and J lost 4, with 15 bases in between. The TCR originated in a man between 65 and 80 years old in good health. This chain joins TRBV12-3 or TRBV12-4 and TRBJ2-3; D is ambiguous. Specimen: blood. CDR3: CASTPGVDADTQYF. The CDR3 coding sequence is TGTGCCAGCACCCCTGGGGTAGACGCAGATACGCAGTATTTT.